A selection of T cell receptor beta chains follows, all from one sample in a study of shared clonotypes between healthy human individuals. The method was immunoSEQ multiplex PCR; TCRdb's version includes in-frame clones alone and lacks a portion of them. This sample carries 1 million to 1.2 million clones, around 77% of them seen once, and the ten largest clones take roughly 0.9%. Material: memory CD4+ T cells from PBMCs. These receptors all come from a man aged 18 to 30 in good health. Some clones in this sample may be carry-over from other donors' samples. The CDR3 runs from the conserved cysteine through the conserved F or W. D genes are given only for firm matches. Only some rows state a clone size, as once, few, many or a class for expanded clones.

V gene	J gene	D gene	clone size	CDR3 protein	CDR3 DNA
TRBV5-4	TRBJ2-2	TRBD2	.	CASSPGTSGSRAGELFF	TGTGCCAGCAGCCCCGGGACTAGCGGGAGTAGGGCCGGGGAGCTGTTTTTT
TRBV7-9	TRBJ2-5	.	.	CASSRGQETQYF	TGTGCCAGCAGCAGGGGTCAAGAGACCCAGTACTTC
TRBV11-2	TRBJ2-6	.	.	CASSLVGQGYGANVLTF	TGTGCCAGCAGCTTAGTGGGGCAGGGGTATGGGGCCAACGTCCTGACTTTC
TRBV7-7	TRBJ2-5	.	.	CASSLSSTLQETQYF	TGTGCCAGCAGCTTGAGTAGTACCCTACAAGAGACCCAGTACTTC
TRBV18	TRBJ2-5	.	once	CASSPPSSETQYF	TGTGCCAGCTCACCACCGTCAAGCGAGACCCAGTACTTC
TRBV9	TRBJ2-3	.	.	CASSVVAGHGQYF	TGTGCCAGCAGCGTAGTTGCAGGGCATGGGCAGTATTTT
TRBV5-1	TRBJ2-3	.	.	CASSLGQVAGTDTQYF	TGCGCCAGCAGCTTGGGACAGGTCGCTGGCACAGATACGCAGTATTTT
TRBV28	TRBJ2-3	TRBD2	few	CASSTSGTGGTDTQYF	TGTGCCAGCAGCACTAGCGGGACGGGGGGTACAGATACGCAGTATTTT
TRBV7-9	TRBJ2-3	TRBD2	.	CASSHGLADSDTQYF	TGTGCCAGCAGCCACGGACTAGCTGATTCAGATACGCAGTATTTT
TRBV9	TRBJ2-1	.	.	CASSVVGRGTHNNEQFF	TGTGCCAGCAGCGTAGTGGGTCGGGGAACCCACAACAATGAGCAGTTCTTC
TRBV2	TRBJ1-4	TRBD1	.	CASTGTANEKLFF	TGTGCCAGCACCGGGACAGCTAATGAAAAACTGTTTTTT
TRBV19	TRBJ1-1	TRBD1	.	CASSRQGVTEAFF	TGTGCCAGTAGTAGACAGGGTGTCACTGAAGCTTTCTTT
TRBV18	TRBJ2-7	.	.	CASSPPSEHEQYF	TGTGCCAGCTCACCACCGTCTGAACACGAGCAGTACTTC
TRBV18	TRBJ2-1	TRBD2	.	CASSPTMAGVGNEQFF	TGTGCCAGCTCACCAACAATGGCGGGAGTAGGCAATGAGCAGTTCTTC
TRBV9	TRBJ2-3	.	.	CASSVDGRGRGTDTQYF	TGTGCCAGCAGCGTAGACGGAAGGGGTAGGGGCACAGATACGCAGTATTTT
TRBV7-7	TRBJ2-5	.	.	CASSLGGVQETQYF	TGTGCCAGCAGCTTAGGAGGGGTCCAAGAGACCCAGTACTTC
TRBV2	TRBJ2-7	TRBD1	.	CASKDRITYEQYF	TGTGCCAGCAAGGACAGGATTACCTACGAGCAGTACTTC
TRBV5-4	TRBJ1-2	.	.	CASSLDSLYGYTF	TGTGCCAGCAGCCTAGACAGCCTCTATGGCTACACCTTC
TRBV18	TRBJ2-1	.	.	CASSPGLNNEQFF	TGTGCCAGCTCACCAGGACTGAACAATGAGCAGTTCTTC
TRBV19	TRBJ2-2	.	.	CASSYRVNTGELFF	TGTGCCAGTAGCTACCGGGTAAACACCGGGGAGCTGTTTTTT
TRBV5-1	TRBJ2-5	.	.	CASSLGGLRETQYF	TGCGCCAGCAGCTTGGGGGGCTTGAGAGAGACCCAGTACTTC
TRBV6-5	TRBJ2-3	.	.	CASSYQVWDTQYF	TGTGCCAGCAGTTACCAGGTGTGGGATACGCAGTATTTT